Here is one T cell receptor beta chain with its context. Its antigen is currently not known. Base qualities were left out, and no much larger clone turns up one base away. This sample is drawn from a study of blood T cell repertoires in COVID-19 (dated by TCRdb to between 2020 and 2021). Broadly, across the study: Samples covering the acute and convalescent phases of COVID-19 were provided by collaborators in the United States, Italy and Spain. The prospective study material was composed of cDNA or gDNA derived from T cells, B-cell-depleted T cells, or PBMCs. The dataset comprised deeply sampled blood TCRbeta repertoires from subjects exposed to, actively infected with, or recovered from COVID-19. The repertoires were released in a freely available public database intended as a resource for research on the immune response to SARS-CoV-2. Samples came from the ongoing ImmuneRACE study (first 160 participants) plus 1,254 subjects from 6 global collaborators. Sample metadata almost always included a de-identified subject ID, COVID-19 status, age in years and sex. HLA class I and class II types, where available, came from metadata supplied by the sample provider rather than from assay-based typing.

The investigation overall reported the following: The quantity of clinical and demographic metadata differed by source and by participant and was supplied without curation.

Collaborating institutions collected whole blood in K2EDTA tubes following their own protocols. For TCRbeta analysis, collaborators shipped samples in one of three forms: frozen whole blood, isolated PBMCs, or DNA extracted from either of those sample types. TCRbeta CDR3 regions were amplified from genomic DNA using the immunoSEQ Assay, a bias-controlled multiplex PCR. Per the authors' processing: The number of nucleated cells in each sample was estimated from the amplification of reference gene primers within the assay. Sequence reads were collapsed and filtered to measure the absolute abundance of every unique TCRbeta CDR3 rearrangement. For each sample, productive Simpson clonality was calculated as the square root of Simpson's diversity index over productive rearrangements. In its TCRdb copy, this immuneACCESS table keeps in-frame sequences only and misses some clones. Where compared with another copy, unresolved V genes explain less than half of these, and the others have no known cause. V and J calls and clone size follow that table, whereas D and trimming were derived from the DNA. The sample yields around 110,000 clones; around four fifths were counted once. The ten largest clones capture about 2.1% of the sample.

The clonotype was recovered from a man aged 25-40 years with acute or convalescent COVID-19. The sequencing input was peripheral blood.

The CDR3 protein is CASSNAGLAGETQYF. The DNA sequence follows: TGTGCCAGCAGCAACGCCGGACTAGCGGGTGAGACCCAGTACTTC. This chain is built from TRBV7-2 and TRBJ2-5; 11 bases in the junction line up with TRBD2. Reading the germline V gene gives CDR1 SGHTA and CDR2 FQGNSA. The V end gives up 5 bases and the J end 5 bases, leaving 7 bases in the junction not matched to a gene. The CDR3 holds 15 amino acids from the cysteine to the phenylalanine. Just CDR3 DNA is preserved here, 45 bases in frame from base 1.